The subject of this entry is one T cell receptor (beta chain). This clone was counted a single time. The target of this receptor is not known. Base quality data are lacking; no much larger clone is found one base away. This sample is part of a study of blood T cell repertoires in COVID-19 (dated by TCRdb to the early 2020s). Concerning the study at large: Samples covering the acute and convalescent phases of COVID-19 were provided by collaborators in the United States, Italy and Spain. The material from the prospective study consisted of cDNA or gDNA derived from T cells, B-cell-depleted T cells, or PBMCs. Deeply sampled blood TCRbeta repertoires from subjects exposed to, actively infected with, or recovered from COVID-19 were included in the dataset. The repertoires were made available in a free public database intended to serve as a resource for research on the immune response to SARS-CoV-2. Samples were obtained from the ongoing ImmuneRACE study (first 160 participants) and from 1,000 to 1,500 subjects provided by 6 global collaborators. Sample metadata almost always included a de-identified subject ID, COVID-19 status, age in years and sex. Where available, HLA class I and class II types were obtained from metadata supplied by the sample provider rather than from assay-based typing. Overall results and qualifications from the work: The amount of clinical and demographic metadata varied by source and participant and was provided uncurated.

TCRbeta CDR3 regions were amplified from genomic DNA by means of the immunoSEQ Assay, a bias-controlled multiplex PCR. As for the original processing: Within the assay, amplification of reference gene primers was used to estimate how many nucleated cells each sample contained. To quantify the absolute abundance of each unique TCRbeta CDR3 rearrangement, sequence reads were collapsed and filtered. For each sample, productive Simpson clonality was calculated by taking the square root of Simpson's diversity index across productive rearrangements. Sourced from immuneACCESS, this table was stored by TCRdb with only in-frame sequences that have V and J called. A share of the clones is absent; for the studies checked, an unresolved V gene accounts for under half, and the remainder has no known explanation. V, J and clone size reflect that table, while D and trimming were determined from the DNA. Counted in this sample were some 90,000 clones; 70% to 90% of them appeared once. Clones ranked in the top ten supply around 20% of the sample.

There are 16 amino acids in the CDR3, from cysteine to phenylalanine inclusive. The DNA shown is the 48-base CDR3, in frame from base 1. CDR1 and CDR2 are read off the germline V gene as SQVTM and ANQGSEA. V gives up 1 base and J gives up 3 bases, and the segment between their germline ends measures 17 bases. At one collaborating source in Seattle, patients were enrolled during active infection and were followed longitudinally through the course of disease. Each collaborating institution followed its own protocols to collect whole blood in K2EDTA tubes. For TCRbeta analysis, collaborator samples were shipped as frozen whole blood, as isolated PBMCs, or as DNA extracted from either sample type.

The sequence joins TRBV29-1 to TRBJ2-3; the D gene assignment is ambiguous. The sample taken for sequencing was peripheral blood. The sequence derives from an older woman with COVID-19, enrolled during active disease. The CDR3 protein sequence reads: CSVEALQVQQTDTQYF. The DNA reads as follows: TGCAGCGTTGAAGCTCTTCAGGTCCAACAGACAGATACGCAGTATTTT.